The 23 T cell receptor beta chains given below trace back to one sample, sequenced in a study of spatial heterogeneity in lung cancer. TCRdb re-called the 5' RACE reads with MiXCR, one entry per CDR3 protein. The sample has 35,000 to 45,000 distinct CDR3 sequences, less than 8.5% seen once. Time point described: sample taken at primary tumor resection. The sequences come from PBMCs, collected at surgery. The origin of the receptors is a female donor with early-stage non-small cell lung cancer.

The table lists this clonotype with many counts. V is TRBV29-1 and J is TRBJ2-7; TRBD2 agrees at 9 bases. Germline-derived CDR1 and CDR2 are SQVTM and ANQGSEA. The CDR3 length is 13 residues. The V and J ends lost 5 bases and 8 bases, in that order; junction bases with no gene match: 10. The CDR3 loop is CSVQLTSGWQQYF. For the CDR3, the DNA is TGCAGCGTTCAGTTGACTAGCGGTTGGCAGCAGTACTTC.

This clonotype was detected a few times. This chain joins TRBV11-3 and TRBJ2-5; D possibly corresponds to TRBD2 (6 bases). The CDR3 spans 13 residues. Trimming left V 5 bases short and J 5 bases short, with 12 bases between. The germline V gene encodes CDR1 SGHNT and CDR2 YENEEA. The CDR3 region has the DNA TGTGCCAGCAGCCCCAATAGCGGTGAGACCCAGTACTTC. It translates to CASSPNSGETQYF.

This clonotype was observed many times. The V gene is TRBV6-6, the J gene TRBJ1-2; TRBD1 matches at 9 bases. This CDR3 contains 13 residues. V shed 5 bases and J 7 bases; nucleotides not matched to a gene: 5. Germline values: CDR1 MNHNY, CDR2 SVGAGI (reference sequence). CDR3 DNA: TGTGCCAGCAGTCGGACAGGGGAGGTTGGCTACACCTTC. Its translation: CASSRTGEVGYTF.

This clonotype appeared many times. The J gene is TRBJ1-2, the V gene TRBV19; D remains unclear. CDR1 is LNHDA and CDR2 is SQIVND in the germline V gene (reference sequence). The CDR3 loop spans 13 amino acids. V lost 6 bases, J lost 6 bases, and 14 bases lay in between. The CDR3, as DNA: TGTGCCAGTAGCCCGGCCATTTGGGATGGCTACACCTTC. Translation: CASSPAIWDGYTF. The entire variable domain, with the rest obtained from reference TRBV19 and TRBJ1-2, is as follows: DGGITQSPKYLFRKEGQNVTLSCEQNLNHDAMYWYRQDPGQGLRLIYYSQIVNDFQKGDIAEGYSVSREKKESFPLTVTSAQKNPTAFYLCASSPAIWDGYTFGSGTRLTVV.

This clonotype turned up a few times. The rearrangement joins TRBV28 to TRBJ2-5; maybe TRBD2 (6 bases). Germline V gives CDR1 MDHEN, CDR2 SYDVKM. V dropped 6 bases and J dropped 7 bases, with 18 bases sitting between them. The CDR3 spans 14 residues. The CDR3 sequence: CASSPSGSRGTQYF. CDR3 DNA sequence: TGTGCCAGCAGCCCCTCCGGGAGTAGGGGGACCCAGTACTTC.

V and J are TRBV20-1 and TRBJ1-5; a weak D match, TRBD1 (6 bases). The V gene's germline CDR1 is DFQATT and CDR2 SNEGSKA (reference sequence). The CDR3 contains 14 residues. V was cut by 4 bases and J by 7 bases, with 17 bases left in between. CDR3 sequence (DNA): TGCAGTGCTAAAGACAGGACCAAGCCCCAGCCCCAGCATTTT. Translating it yields CSAKDRTKPQPQHF.

The chain is built from TRBV7-2 and TRBJ2-4; D is possibly TRBD1 (5 bases). Per the germline V gene, CDR1 is SGHTA and CDR2 is FQGNSA. This CDR3 has 12 residues. V was clipped by 2 bases and J by 9 bases, with 8 bases between them. The CDR3 nucleotides are TGTGCCAGCAGCTTACAGGGCGGCATTCAGTACTTC. Protein: CASSLQGGIQYF.

This clonotype has a handful of counts. The rearrangement links TRBV2 to TRBJ1-2; the D is unclear. The length of the CDR3 is 13 residues. CDR1 and CDR2 (germline): SNHLY, FYNNEI. Trimming shortened V by 6 bases and J by 2 bases, and 10 bases separated the two germline ends. The CDR3 nucleotides read TGTGCCAGCAGCATGCAGCGCAACTATGGCTACACCTTC. It specifies CASSMQRNYGYTF.

This clonotype was found many times. The chain has TRBV6-1 and TRBJ2-3; TRBD1 aligns across 8 bases. CDR3 length equals 15 residues. The germline CDR1 and CDR2 sequences are MNHNS and SASEGT. Losses at the gene ends were 9 bases for V and 2 bases for J; bases not matched to a gene: 10. CDR3: CASLLRGHSTDTQYF. The CDR3, as DNA: TGTGCCAGTCTCCTCAGGGGGCACTCCACAGATACGCAGTATTTT.

This clonotype was counted a few times. The V gene is TRBV20-1, the J gene TRBJ2-3; the match to TRBD2 covers 7 bases. This CDR3 is 13 amino acids long. V shed 8 bases, J shed 4 bases, and the junction held 9 bases outside the gene matches. Germline CDR1 DFQATT, CDR2 SNEGSKA (reference sequence). The CDR3 nucleotides are TGCAGTAGAGGCGGGAGTAAAGCAGATACGCAGTATTTT. Translating gives CSRGGSKADTQYF.

At least ten counts were recorded for this clonotype. CDR3 in amino acids: CASSSGQGYDANGYTF. In nucleotides, the CDR3 is TGTGCCAGCAGCTCGGGACAGGGCTACGATGCAAATGGCTACACCTTC. The V and J genes are TRBV28 and TRBJ1-2; 9 bases fit TRBD1. V shed 6 bases and J 6 bases; nucleotides not matched to a gene: 14. There are 16 residues in the CDR3. Germline V CDR1 and CDR2: MDHEN, SYDVKM.

This clonotype was picked up many times. CDR3 DNA sequence: TGTGCCAGCAGTCAACCTGGTGAAGCTTTCTTT. This gives the protein CASSQPGEAFF. V and J are TRBV7-9 and TRBJ1-1; unclear D gene. Trimming removed 6 bases at V and 7 bases at J, with 9 bases between. There are 11 residues in the CDR3. In germline, CDR1 is SEHNR, CDR2 FQNEAQ (reference sequence). The complete variable domain, with remaining parts taken from reference TRBV7-9 and TRBJ1-1, reads DTGVSQNPRHKITKRGQNVTFRCDPISEHNRLYWYRQTLGQGPEFLTYFQNEAQLEKSRLLSDRFSAERPKGSFSTLEIQRTEQGDSAMYLCASSQPGEAFFGQGTRLTVV.

This clonotype was observed many times. The chain employs TRBV18 and TRBJ2-7, with D maybe TRBD1 (5 bases). The CDR3 extends over 15 amino acids. Germline lookup yields CDR1 KGHSH and CDR2 LQKENI. V shed 0 bases and J shed 1 base, with 10 bases lying between them. The CDR3 DNA is TGTGCCAGCTCACCACCTCAGGGTGCTTCCTACGAGCAGTACTTC. Translation gives CASSPPQGASYEQYF. Together with reference TRBV18 and TRBJ2-7, the CDR3 gives the full variable domain: NAGVMQNPRHLVRRRGQEARLRCSPMKGHSHVYWYRQLPEEGLKFMVYLQKENIIDESGMPKERFSAEFPKEGPSILRIQQVVRGDSAAYFCASSPPQGASYEQYFGPGTRLTVT.

This clonotype appeared a few times. V is TRBV7-8 and J is TRBJ2-1, with 13 bases that match TRBD2. The CDR3 contains 16 residues. The V and J ends lost 4 bases and 10 bases, in that order; junction bases with no gene match: 10. Germline V gene data show CDR1 as SGHVS and CDR2 as FQNEAQ. Written as DNA, the CDR3 is TGTGCCAGCAGCTCGCGGACTAGCGGGAGATTCGGAGAGCAGTTCTTC. Its protein is CASSSRTSGRFGEQFF.

This clonotype came up many times. The chain links TRBV6-1 to TRBJ2-1; D unresolved. The CDR3 is 13 residues long. Looked up from germline, CDR1 is MNHNS and CDR2 is SASEGT. V was shortened by 3 bases and J by 12 bases, with 15 bases between the two germline ends. DNA for the CDR3: TGTGCCAGCAGTGATGGGCCCCTTCGGACGCAGTTCTTC. Translating gives CASSDGPLRTQFF.

This clonotype was detected many times. J is TRBJ1-3 and V is TRBV4-1; TRBD1 might be the D (5 bases). The CDR3 length is 16 residues. Per the germline V gene, CDR1 is MGHRA and CDR2 is YSYEKL. The V end lost 0 bases, the J end lost 3 bases, and 12 bases lay between the germline ends. The CDR3 region has the DNA TGCGCCAGCAGCCAAGATCAAGGGGATAATGGAAACACCATATATTTT. As protein: CASSQDQGDNGNTIYF.

This clonotype occurred many times. CDR3 sequence: CASSRQGTHYGYTF. Written as DNA, the CDR3 is TGTGCCAGCAGCAGACAGGGGACCCACTATGGCTACACCTTC. This chain links TRBV5-6 with TRBJ1-2; 8 nucleotides align to TRBD1. Germline assignment: CDR1 SGHDT and CDR2 YYEEEE. Trimming removed 4 bases from V and 3 bases from J; junction bases left unmatched: 5. The CDR3 is 14 residues long.

This clonotype showed up just a few times. The gene calls are TRBV18 and TRBJ1-1; D gene ambiguous. V was pared by 6 bases and J by 0 bases, with 8 bases between. Germline V lookup: CDR1 KGHSH, CDR2 LQKENI. The CDR3 spans 13 residues. CDR3 coding DNA: TGTGCCAGCTCCCCGGCCATGAACACTGAAGCTTTCTTT. Amino acid sequence: CASSPAMNTEAFF.

The rearrangement links TRBV28 to TRBJ2-7; 9 bases line up with TRBD2. V shed 3 bases, J shed 6 bases, and the junction held 9 bases outside the gene matches. The CDR3 covers 15 residues. CDR1 is MDHEN, CDR2 SYDVKM, per germline. CDR3 amino acids: CASSFASSGISEQYF. CDR3 sequence (DNA): TGTGCCAGCAGTTTCGCGTCTAGCGGGATATCCGAGCAGTACTTC. The complete variable domain, with remaining parts taken from reference TRBV28 and TRBJ2-7, reads DVKVTQSSRYLVKRTGEKVFLECVQDMDHENMFWYRQDPGLGLRLIYFSYDVKMKEKGDIPEGYSVSREKKERFSLILESASTNQTSMYLCASSFASSGISEQYFGPGTRLTVT.

In its sample, this clonotype was seen many times. The chain is built from TRBV20-1 and TRBJ1-4; D is perhaps TRBD1 (6 bases). Deletions cut 5 bases from V and 6 bases from J, with 16 bases between. Germline CDR1 reads DFQATT; CDR2 reads SNEGSKA (reference sequence). The CDR3 extends over 14 amino acids. The CDR3 here is CSAAPGAGDEKLFF. The CDR3 DNA reads as TGCAGTGCTGCACCAGGGGCCGGGGATGAAAAACTGTTTTTT.

The table lists this clonotype with a few counts. The rearrangement uses TRBV20-1 and TRBJ2-7; the D is unclear. Trimming took off 5 bases at V and 1 base at J, with 12 bases between the two ends. CDR1 is DFQATT and CDR2 is SNEGSKA in the germline V gene (reference sequence). This CDR3 has 13 residues. CDR3: CSAPSVGSYEQYF. CDR3 nucleotide sequence: TGCAGTGCTCCAAGTGTGGGGTCCTACGAGCAGTACTTC.

This clonotype occurred many times. The chain carries TRBV5-6 and TRBJ1-1; D is perhaps TRBD1 (6 bases). In germline, CDR1 is SGHDT, CDR2 YYEEEE. V lost 2 bases and J lost 3, with 11 bases in between. The CDR3 runs to 14 residues. The CDR3 nucleotides are TGTGCCAGCAGCTTTGGACAGAGGGACACTGAAGCTTTCTTT. It encodes CASSFGQRDTEAFF.

There are many counts of this clonotype. V gene TRBV6-5 combines with J gene TRBJ2-4; D is unclear. Deletions cut 4 bases from V and 15 bases from J, with 16 bases between. This CDR3 is 12 amino acids long. The V gene's germline CDR1 is MNHEY and CDR2 SVGAGI. This chain's CDR3 is CASSSSLGSWYF. In DNA, the CDR3 is TGTGCCAGCAGTTCCTCCCTCGGGTCGTGGTACTTC.